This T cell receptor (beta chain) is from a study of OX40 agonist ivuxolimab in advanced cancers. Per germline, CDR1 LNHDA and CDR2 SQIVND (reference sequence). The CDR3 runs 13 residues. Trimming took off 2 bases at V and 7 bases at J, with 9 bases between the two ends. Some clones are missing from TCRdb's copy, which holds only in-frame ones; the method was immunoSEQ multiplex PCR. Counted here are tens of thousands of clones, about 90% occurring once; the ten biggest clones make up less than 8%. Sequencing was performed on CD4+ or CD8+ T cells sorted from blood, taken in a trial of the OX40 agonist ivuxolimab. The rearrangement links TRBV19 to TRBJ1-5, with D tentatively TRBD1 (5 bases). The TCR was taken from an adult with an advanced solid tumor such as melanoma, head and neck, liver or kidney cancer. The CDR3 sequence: CASSIQGGQPQHF. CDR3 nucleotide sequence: TGTGCCAGTAGTATACAGGGCGGACAGCCCCAGCATTTT.